The 27 T cell receptor beta chains reported below all come from one sample, sequenced in a study of response to subunit inactivated influenza vaccine. TCRdb processed the RT-PCR reads anew with MiXCR; each CDR3 protein has one entry. Found here are 160,000 or so distinct CDR3 sequences, approximately 10% of them singletons; the top ten hold 12%. The specimen comprised non-naive T cells sorted from PBMCs, sampled about 40 days after vaccination. These receptors were obtained from a man aged 45-65 years who received an inactivated influenza vaccine.

The chain carries TRBV6-1 and TRBJ2-1, with D possibly matching TRBD1 (6 bases). CDR1 is MNHNS and CDR2 is SASEGT in the germline V gene. The CDR3 loop spans 14 amino acids. CDR3 coding DNA: TGTGGCACCAACCGGCAGGGGTACTACAATGAGCAGTTCTTC. It yields the protein CGTNRQGYYNEQFF.

This rearrangement joins TRBV7-9 to TRBJ2-5, with D hard to call. The ends were cut back, 1 base at V and 5 bases at J, with 14 bases in the middle. The CDR3 runs 15 residues. The germline V gene encodes CDR1 SEHNR and CDR2 FQNEAQ (reference sequence). CDR3 bases: TGTGCCAGCAGCTTAGGGTCCTATCAGTGGGAGACCCAGTACTTC. The encoded protein is CASSLGSYQWETQYF.

This clonotype showed up many times. J is TRBJ2-1 and V is TRBV4-2; TRBD2 aligns across 9 bases. This CDR3 is 16 amino acids long. Germline lookup yields CDR1 LGHNA and CDR2 YNFKEQ. Germline trimming cut 4 bases from V and 8 bases from J; bases unmatched to any gene: 12. CDR3 sequence reads: CASSPRHGTSMDEQFF. CDR3 coding DNA: TGTGCCAGCAGCCCAAGGCATGGGACTAGCATGGATGAGCAGTTCTTC.

This chain links TRBV18 with TRBJ2-5; 11 bases agree with TRBD2. The CDR3 loop spans 17 amino acids. Germline assignment: CDR1 KGHSH and CDR2 LQKENI. V gave up 2 bases and J gave up 1 base; unmatched junction bases: 6. CDR3 residues: CASSPFASGGTQETQYF. CDR3 nucleotides: TGTGCCAGCTCACCATTCGCTAGCGGGGGGACCCAAGAGACCCAGTACTTC.

This clonotype was counted only a few times. The chain employs TRBV7-9 and TRBJ1-1, with a weak D call TRBD1 (5 bases). V was clipped by 2 bases and J by 11 bases, with 24 bases between them. The length of the CDR3 is 16 residues. The V gene's germline CDR1 is SEHNR and CDR2 FQNEAQ (reference sequence). This CDR3 reads CASSLNAVQGGFRAFF. The DNA of the CDR3 is TGTGCCAGCAGCTTAAATGCGGTGCAGGGTGGTTTCCGGGCTTTCTTT. Full variable domain (missing parts from reference TRBV7-9 and TRBJ1-1): DTGVSQNPRHKITKRGQNVTFRCDPISEHNRLYWYRQTLGQGPEFLTYFQNEAQLEKSRLLSDRFSAERPKGSFSTLEIQRTEQGDSAMYLCASSLNAVQGGFRAFFGQGTRLTVV.

The chain couples TRBV5-3 to TRBJ2-7, with 9 bases that match TRBD1. TRBV5-3 is an ORF; its function is uncertain. This CDR3 is built from 15 residues. V lost 5 bases to trimming and J lost 2 bases; unmatched junction nucleotides: 8. DNA for the CDR3: TGTGCCAGAAGACGGGACAGGGAGGGACCCTACGAGCAGTACTTC. It codes for CARRRDREGPYEQYF.

At least ten counts were recorded for this clonotype. An end of the junction does not agree with germline; a read error may underlie this. The rearrangement links TRBV11-3 to TRBJ2-1; D possibly corresponds to TRBD2 (6 bases). The CDR3 loop spans 14 amino acids. Germline loops: CDR1 SGHNT, CDR2 YENEEA. CDR3 in amino acids: CASSLGGSYNEQFF. The DNA of the CDR3 is TGCGCCAGCAGCTTGGGGGGATCCTACAATGAGCAGTTCTTC.

The V and J genes are TRBV7-2 and TRBJ2-2, with D hard to call. This CDR3 is 12 amino acids long. Trimming pared 6 bases from V and 3 bases from J, leaving 5 bases between. Germline V CDR1 and CDR2: SGHTA, FQGNSA. The chain's CDR3 is CASSWHTGELFF. The CDR3 DNA reads as TGTGCCAGCAGTTGGCACACCGGGGAGCTGTTTTTT. Full variable domain (outside the CDR3, taken from reference TRBV7-2 and TRBJ2-2): GAGVSQSPSNKVTEKGKDVELRCDPISGHTALYWYRQSLGQGLEFLIYFQGNSAPDKSGLPSDRFSAERTGGSVSTLTIQRTQQEDSAVYLCASSWHTGELFFGEGSRLTVL.

J is TRBJ2-1 and V is TRBV5-1, with TRBD2 identical over 8 bases. The CDR3 extends over 17 amino acids. V gave up 4 bases and J gave up 4 bases; unmatched junction bases: 13. The V gene's germline CDR1 is SGHRS and CDR2 YFSETQ. The CDR3, as DNA: TGCGCCAGCAGCCGCGGGGGGAGCGGGACCTGGTACAATGAGCAGTTCTTC. Residues: CASSRGGSGTWYNEQFF.

This clonotype was detected a few times. The chain uses TRBV27 and TRBJ1-1, with TRBD1 as a possible D gene (6 bases). The germline V gene encodes CDR1 MNHEY and CDR2 SMNVEV (reference sequence). Trimming cost V 5 bases and J 4 bases, with 8 bases left between them. The CDR3 consists of 12 residues. CDR3 nucleotides: TGTGCCAGCAGTACAGGGTTCACTGAAGCTTTCTTT. This translates into CASSTGFTEAFF.

The chain recombines TRBV6-2 or TRBV6-3 with TRBJ2-1; D is unresolved. Germline assignment: CDR1 MNHEY and CDR2 SVGEGT. This CDR3 has 11 residues. V was shortened by 3 bases and J by 10 bases, with 7 bases between the two germline ends. The CDR3 nucleotides read TGTGCCAGCAGTTATATCAGGGAGCAGTTCTTC. This translates into CASSYIREQFF.

This clonotype was seen a few times. This chain connects TRBV7-2 to TRBJ2-1, with TRBD2 matching 9 bases. Germline V gives CDR1 SGHTA, CDR2 FQGNSA. CDR3 size: 17 residues. Trimming removed 0 bases from V and 0 bases from J; junction bases left unmatched: 3. As DNA, the CDR3 is TGTGCCAGCAGCTTAGCCCTAGCGGGGAGCTCCTACAATGAGCAGTTCTTC. Translated, it gives CASSLALAGSSYNEQFF.

This clonotype appeared once. The V call is TRBV5-1, the J call TRBJ1-1; D call uncertain. Trimming left V 5 bases short and J 0 bases short, with 8 bases between. The CDR3 spans 13 residues. Looked up from germline, CDR1 is SGHRS and CDR2 is YFSETQ. CDR3 residues: CASREPVNTEAFF. CDR3 in DNA: TGCGCCAGCAGGGAACCGGTGAACACTGAAGCTTTCTTT.

The chain is built from TRBV5-6 and TRBJ2-2; 7 bases are shared with TRBD1. V lost 5 bases to trimming and J lost 7 bases; unmatched junction nucleotides: 5. CDR1 SGHDT and CDR2 YYEEEE come from the germline V gene. This CDR3 is built from 13 residues. The chain's CDR3 is CASRQTGHGELFF. CDR3 in DNA: TGTGCCAGCAGGCAGACAGGGCACGGGGAGCTGTTTTTT.

This clonotype occurred a few times. This chain joins TRBV29-1 and TRBJ2-5; 14 bases are shared with TRBD2. Germline CDR1 SQVTM, CDR2 ANQGSEA. Trimming cost V 2 bases and J 0 bases; bases outside gene matches: 14. CDR3 length equals 20 residues. The chain's CDR3 is CSVEPPGVTSGGEYQETQYF. The CDR3 DNA follows: TGCAGCGTTGAACCTCCCGGAGTGACTAGCGGGGGGGAATACCAAGAGACCCAGTACTTC. The complete variable domain, with remaining parts taken from reference TRBV29-1 and TRBJ2-5, reads SAVISQKPSRDICQRGTSLTIQCQVDSQVTMMFWYRQQPGQSLTLIATANQGSEATYESGFVIDKFPISRPNLTFSTLTVSNMSPEDSSIYLCSVEPPGVTSGGEYQETQYFGPGTRLLVL.

Many counts were recorded for this clonotype. The gene calls are TRBV7-2 and TRBJ1-3; unclear D gene. V dropped 0 bases and J dropped 4 bases, with 16 bases sitting between them. The germline V gene encodes CDR1 SGHTA and CDR2 FQGNSA. This CDR3 contains 17 residues. DNA for the CDR3: TGTGCCAGCAGCTTAGCGGAGGTTGGGAGAACCGGAAACACCATATATTTT. Translated, it gives CASSLAEVGRTGNTIYF. Combining the CDR3 with reference TRBV7-2 and TRBJ1-3 gives the whole variable domain GAGVSQSPSNKVTEKGKDVELRCDPISGHTALYWYRQSLGQGLEFLIYFQGNSAPDKSGLPSDRFSAERTGGSVSTLTIQRTQQEDSAVYLCASSLAEVGRTGNTIYFGEGSWLTVV.

The genes are TRBV12-3 or TRBV12-4 and TRBJ2-7; either TRBD1 or TRBD2 may fit D (5 bases each). The CDR3 sequence is 13 residues long. V was pared by 5 bases and J by 6 bases, with 14 bases between. The CDR3 region has the DNA TGTGCCAGCAGTACTTGGGACCCGGGCGAGCAGTACTTC. This gives the protein CASSTWDPGEQYF.

As for this clonotype: This sequence may be a read error, since a much larger clone differs from it by one base. The CDR3 here is CASSPMGISSYQQYF. The CDR3 bases are TGCGCCAGCAGCCCCATGGGGATTAGCTCCTACCAGCAGTACTTC. The chain links TRBV5-1 to TRBJ2-7; no reliable D call. Germline V lookup: CDR1 SGHRS, CDR2 YFSETQ. The CDR3 runs to 15 residues.

In this sample, this clonotype turned up many times. The chain recombines TRBV20-1 with TRBJ2-3; 8 bases agree with TRBD2. The CDR3 spans 14 residues. Trimming took 3 bases from V and 3 from J; bases not matched to a gene: 5. The V gene's germline CDR1 is DFQATT and CDR2 SNEGSKA (reference sequence). This CDR3 reads CSASSLAATDTQYF. The CDR3 DNA is TGCAGTGCTAGTTCACTAGCGGCTACAGATACGCAGTATTTT.

This clonotype was detected many times. The chain has TRBV7-6 and TRBJ2-5; D unresolved. The germline gives CDR1 SGHVS, CDR2 FNYEAQ. Trimming stripped 5 bases from V and 3 bases from J, with 4 bases between. This CDR3 comprises 11 residues. The DNA for the CDR3 is TGTGCCAGCAGCCTAAAAGAGACCCAGTACTTC. As protein: CASSLKETQYF.

The V and J genes are TRBV20-1 and TRBJ2-1, with 8 bases fitting TRBD2. Germline V gene sequence: CDR1 DFQATT, CDR2 SNEGSKA (reference sequence). The CDR3 is 14 amino acids. J was trimmed by 8 bases and V by 4 bases; bases with no gene match: 10. CDR3 sequence reads: CSATRGGRNDEQFF. CDR3 sequence (DNA): TGCAGTGCTACCCGCGGGGGGAGAAACGATGAGCAGTTCTTC.

This chain uses TRBV12-3 or TRBV12-4 with TRBJ2-1; D gene uncertain. The germline V and J ends were trimmed by 7 bases and 4 bases, with 11 bases remaining between them. This CDR3 contains 13 residues. The CDR3 region is CASTTGPYNEQFF. DNA for the CDR3: TGTGCCAGCACCACCGGTCCTTACAATGAGCAGTTCTTC.

The sample holds a few counts of this clonotype. V usage is TRBV2 and J usage is TRBJ1-6; 7 bases align to TRBD1. The junction had 14 bases not matched to a gene; V was cut back by 11 bases and J by 13 bases. CDR3 length equals 13 residues. Germline V gene data show CDR1 as SNHLY and CDR2 as FYNNEI. The CDR3 region has the DNA TGTGCCGTTCGACAGGGTAGGGATTTCCCCCTCCACTTT. This translates into CAVRQGRDFPLHF.

The table lists this clonotype with a few counts. V is TRBV2 and J is TRBJ2-2; D uncertain. The V and J ends lost 5 bases and 7 bases respectively, with 11 bases between them. CDR1 SNHLY and CDR2 FYNNEI come from the germline V gene. This CDR3 has 13 residues. The chain's CDR3 is CASSWTGNGELFF. As DNA, the CDR3 is TGTGCCAGCAGTTGGACGGGTAACGGGGAGCTGTTTTTT.

The sample holds a few counts of this clonotype. Mismatch with germline at one junction end may stem from a read error. This rearrangement joins TRBV20-1 to TRBJ2-5; tentatively, D is TRBD2 (5 bases). The CDR3 sequence is 14 residues long. Germline-derived CDR1 and CDR2 are DFQATT and SNEGSKA (reference sequence). The CDR3 here is CSARGSSEAETQYF. The CDR3 nucleotides are TGCAGTGCCAGAGGGTCTTCGGAGGCAGAGACCCAGTACTTC.

This clonotype appeared a few times. This chain uses TRBV5-1 with TRBJ2-5, with D unclear. Germline loops: CDR1 SGHRS, CDR2 YFSETQ. Trimming shortened V by 7 bases and J by 5 bases, and 15 bases separated the two germline ends. This CDR3 region has 13 residues. Here the CDR3 reads CASSGLPGETQYF. DNA of the CDR3: TGCGCCAGCTCGGGCCTCCCCGGGGAGACCCAGTACTTC.

This clonotype was seen ten or more times. This chain's CDR3 is CASSPGLNTEAFF. The CDR3 DNA reads TGTGCCAGCAGCCCTGGGTTGAACACTGAAGCTTTCTTT. V and J are TRBV12-3 or TRBV12-4 and TRBJ1-1; D uncertain. V was trimmed by 6 bases and J by 0 bases, leaving 8 bases between them. The CDR3 runs 13 residues.